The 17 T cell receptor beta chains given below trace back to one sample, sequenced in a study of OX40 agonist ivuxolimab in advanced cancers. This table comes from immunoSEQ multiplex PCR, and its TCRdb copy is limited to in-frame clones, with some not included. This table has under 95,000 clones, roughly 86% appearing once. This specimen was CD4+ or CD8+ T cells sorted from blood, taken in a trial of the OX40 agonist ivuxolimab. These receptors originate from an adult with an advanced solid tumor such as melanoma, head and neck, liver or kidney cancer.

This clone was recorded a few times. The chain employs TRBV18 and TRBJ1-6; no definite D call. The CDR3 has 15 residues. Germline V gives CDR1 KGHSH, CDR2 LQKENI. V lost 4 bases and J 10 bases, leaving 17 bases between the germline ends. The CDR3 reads CASSLNPVDISPLHF. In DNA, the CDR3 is TGTGCCAGCTCACTGAACCCGGTCGATATCTCACCCCTCCACTTT. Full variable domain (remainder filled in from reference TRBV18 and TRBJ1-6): NAGVMQNPRHLVRRRGQEARLRCSPMKGHSHVYWYRQLPEEGLKFMVYLQKENIIDESGMPKERFSAEFPKEGPSILRIQQVVRGDSAAYFCASSLNPVDISPLHFGNGTRLTVT.

CDR3 loop: CASSPLTSDHYEQYF. The CDR3 DNA is TGTGCCAGCAGCCCGTTGACTAGCGACCACTACGAGCAGTACTTC. The V gene is TRBV5-6, the J gene TRBJ2-7; 8 bases fit TRBD2. The trim removed 4 bases at V and 3 bases at J, leaving 9 bases unmatched. This CDR3 is built from 15 residues. CDR1 and CDR2 from the germline V gene are SGHDT and YYEEEE.

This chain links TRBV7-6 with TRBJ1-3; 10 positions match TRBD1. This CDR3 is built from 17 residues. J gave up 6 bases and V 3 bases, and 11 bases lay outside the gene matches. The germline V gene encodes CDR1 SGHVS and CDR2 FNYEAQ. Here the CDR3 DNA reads TGTGCCAGCAGCTTTCAGCCGGGACAGGGGCTCGAAAACACCATATATTTT. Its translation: CASSFQPGQGLENTIYF. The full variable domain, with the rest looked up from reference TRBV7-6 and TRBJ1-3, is GAGVSQSPRYKVTKRGQDVALRCDPISGHVSLYWYRQALGQGPEFLTYFNYEAQQDKSGLPNDRFSAERPEGSISTLTIQRTEQRDSAMYRCASSFQPGQGLENTIYFGEGSWLTVV.

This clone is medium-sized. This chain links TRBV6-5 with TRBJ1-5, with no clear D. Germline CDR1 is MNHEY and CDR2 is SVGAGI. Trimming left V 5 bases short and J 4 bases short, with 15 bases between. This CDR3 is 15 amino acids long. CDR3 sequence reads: CASSPFGWDNQPQHF. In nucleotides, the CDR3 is TGTGCCAGCAGTCCATTCGGGTGGGATAATCAGCCCCAGCATTTT.

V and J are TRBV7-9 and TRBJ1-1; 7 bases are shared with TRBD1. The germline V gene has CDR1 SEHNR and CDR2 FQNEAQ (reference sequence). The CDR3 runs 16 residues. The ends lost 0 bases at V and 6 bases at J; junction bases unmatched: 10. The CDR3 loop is CASSLATGIRRPEAFF. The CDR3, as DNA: TGTGCCAGCAGCTTAGCGACAGGGATCAGACGTCCTGAAGCTTTCTTT.

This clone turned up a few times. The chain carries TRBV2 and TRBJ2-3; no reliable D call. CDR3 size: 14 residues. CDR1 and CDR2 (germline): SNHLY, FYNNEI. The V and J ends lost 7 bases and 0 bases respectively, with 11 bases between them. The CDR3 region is CASKTELSTDTQYF. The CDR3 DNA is TGTGCCAGCAAGACGGAGCTAAGCACAGATACGCAGTATTTT. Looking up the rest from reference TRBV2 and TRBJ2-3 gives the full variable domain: EPEVTQTPSHQVTQMGQEVILRCVPISNHLYFYWYRQILGQKVEFLVSFYNNEISEKSEIFDDQFSVERPDGSNFTLKIRSTKLEDSAMYFCASKTELSTDTQYFGPGTRLTVL.

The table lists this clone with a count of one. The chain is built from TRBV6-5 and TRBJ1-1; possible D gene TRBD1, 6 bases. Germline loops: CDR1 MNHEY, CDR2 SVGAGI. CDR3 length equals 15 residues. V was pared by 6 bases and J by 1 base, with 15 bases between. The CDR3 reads CASSPQGGGNTEAFF. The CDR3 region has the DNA TGTGCCAGCAGCCCCCAGGGAGGGGGGAACACTGAAGCTTTCTTT.

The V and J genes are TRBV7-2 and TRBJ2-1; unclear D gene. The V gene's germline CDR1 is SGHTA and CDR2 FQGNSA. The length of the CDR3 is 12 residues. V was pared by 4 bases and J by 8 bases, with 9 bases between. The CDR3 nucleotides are TGTGCCAGCAGCTCCACCTGGGATGAGCAGTTCTTC. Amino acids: CASSSTWDEQFF.

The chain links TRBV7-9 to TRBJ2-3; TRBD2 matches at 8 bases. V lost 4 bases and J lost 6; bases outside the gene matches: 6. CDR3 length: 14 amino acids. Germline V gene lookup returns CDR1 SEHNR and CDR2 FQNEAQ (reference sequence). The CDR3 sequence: CASSSGLAPDTQYF. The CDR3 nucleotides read TGTGCCAGCAGCTCCGGACTAGCCCCGGATACGCAGTATTTT.

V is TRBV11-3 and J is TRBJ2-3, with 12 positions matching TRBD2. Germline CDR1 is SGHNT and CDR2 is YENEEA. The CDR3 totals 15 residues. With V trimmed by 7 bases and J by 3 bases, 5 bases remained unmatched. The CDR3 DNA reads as TGTGCCAGCAACGGACTAGCGGGGAGAACAGATACGCAGTATTTT. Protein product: CASNGLAGRTDTQYF.

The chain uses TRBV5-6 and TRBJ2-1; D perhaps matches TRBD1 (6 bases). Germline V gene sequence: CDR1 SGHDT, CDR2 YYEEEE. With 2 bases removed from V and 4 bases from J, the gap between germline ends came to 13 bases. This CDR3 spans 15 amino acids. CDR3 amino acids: CASSFAGDGYNEQFF. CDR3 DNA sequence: TGTGCCAGCAGCTTCGCAGGGGATGGGTACAATGAGCAGTTCTTC. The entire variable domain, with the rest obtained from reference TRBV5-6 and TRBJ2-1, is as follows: DAGVTQSPTHLIKTRGQQVTLRCSPKSGHDTVSWYQQALGQGPQFIFQYYEEEERQRGNFPDRFSGHQFPNYSSELNVNALLLGDSALYLCASSFAGDGYNEQFFGPGTRLTVL.

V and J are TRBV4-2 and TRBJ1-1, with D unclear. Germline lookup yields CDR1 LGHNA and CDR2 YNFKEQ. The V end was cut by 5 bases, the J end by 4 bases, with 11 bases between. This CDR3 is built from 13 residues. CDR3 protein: CASSFDVVTEAFF. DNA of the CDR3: TGTGCCAGCAGCTTCGATGTGGTCACTGAAGCTTTCTTT.

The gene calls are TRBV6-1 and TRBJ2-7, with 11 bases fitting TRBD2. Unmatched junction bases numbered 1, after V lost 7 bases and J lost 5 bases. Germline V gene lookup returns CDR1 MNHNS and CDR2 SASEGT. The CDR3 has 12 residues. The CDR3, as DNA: TGTGCCAGCACACTAGCGGGAGACGAGCAGTACTTC. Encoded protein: CASTLAGDEQYF.

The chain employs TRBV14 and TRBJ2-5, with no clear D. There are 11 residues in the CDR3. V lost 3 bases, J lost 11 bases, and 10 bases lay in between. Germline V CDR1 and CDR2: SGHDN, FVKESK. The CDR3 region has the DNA TGTGCCAGCAGCCATGGGTCGATGCAGTACTTC. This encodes CASSHGSMQYF. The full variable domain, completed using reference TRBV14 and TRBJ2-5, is EAGVTQFPSHSVIEKGQTVTLRCDPISGHDNLYWYRRVMGKEIKFLLHFVKESKQDESGMPNNRFLAERTGGTYSTLKVQPAELEDSGVYFCASSHGSMQYFGPGTRLLVL.

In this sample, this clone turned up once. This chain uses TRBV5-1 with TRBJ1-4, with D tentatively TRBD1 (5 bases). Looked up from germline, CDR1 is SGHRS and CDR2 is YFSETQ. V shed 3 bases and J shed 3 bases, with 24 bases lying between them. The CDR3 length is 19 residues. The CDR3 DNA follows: TGCGCCAGCAGCTCGGGGATTATCACAGGCCTAGCGTCTAATGAAAAACTGTTTTTT. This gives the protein CASSSGIITGLASNEKLFF.

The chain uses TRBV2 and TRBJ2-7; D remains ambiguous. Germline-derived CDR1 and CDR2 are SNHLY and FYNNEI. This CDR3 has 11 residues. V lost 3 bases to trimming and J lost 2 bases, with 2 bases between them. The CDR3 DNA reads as TGTGCCAGCAGTGAGACCTACGAGCAGTACTTC. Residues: CASSETYEQYF.

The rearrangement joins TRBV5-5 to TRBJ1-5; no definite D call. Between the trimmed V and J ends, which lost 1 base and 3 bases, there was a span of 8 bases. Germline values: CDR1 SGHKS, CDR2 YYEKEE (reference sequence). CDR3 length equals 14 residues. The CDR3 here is CASSLLTVNQPQHF. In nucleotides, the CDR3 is TGTGCCAGCAGCTTGTTAACAGTCAATCAGCCCCAGCATTTT. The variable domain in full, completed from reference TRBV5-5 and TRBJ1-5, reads DAGVTQSPTHLIKTRGQQVTLRCSPISGHKSVSWYQQVLGQGPQFIFQYYEKEERGRGNFPDRFSARQFPNYSSELNVNALLLGDSALYLCASSLLTVNQPQHFGDGTRLSIL.